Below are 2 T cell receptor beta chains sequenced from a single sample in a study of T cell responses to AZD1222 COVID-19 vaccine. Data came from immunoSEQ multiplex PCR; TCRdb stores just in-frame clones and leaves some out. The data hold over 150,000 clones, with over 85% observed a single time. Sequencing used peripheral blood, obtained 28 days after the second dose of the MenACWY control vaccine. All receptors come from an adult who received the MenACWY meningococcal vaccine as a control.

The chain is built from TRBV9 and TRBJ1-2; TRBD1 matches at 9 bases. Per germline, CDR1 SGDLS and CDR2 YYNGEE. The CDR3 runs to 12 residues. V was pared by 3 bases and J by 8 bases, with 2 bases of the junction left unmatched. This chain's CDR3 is CASSGDREGYTF. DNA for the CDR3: TGTGCCAGCAGCGGGGACAGGGAGGGCTACACCTTC.

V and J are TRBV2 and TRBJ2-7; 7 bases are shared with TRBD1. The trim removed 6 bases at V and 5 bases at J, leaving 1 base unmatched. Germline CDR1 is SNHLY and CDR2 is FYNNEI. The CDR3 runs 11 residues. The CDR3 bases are TGTGCCAGCAGACAGGGGCACGAGCAGTACTTC. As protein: CASRQGHEQYF.